Shown below are 21 T cell receptor beta chains from a single sample sequenced in a study of blood T cells in healthy people across ages. A J-beta primer mix and a sample-barcoded 5' primer were used in a second PCR of roughly 6 to 12 cycles. TCRdb recomputed calls from the 5' RACE reads with MiXCR, one row per CDR3 protein. The sample includes about a million distinct CDR3 sequences, 51% of them seen just once. Specimen: blood. Receptors were obtained from a woman aged 55-70 years in good health.

This chain joins TRBV6-1 and TRBJ2-1; tentative D call: TRBD2 (5 bases). The CDR3 spans 13 residues. Germline V gives CDR1 MNHNS, CDR2 SASEGT. The V end lost 6 bases, the J end lost 5 bases, and 11 bases lay between the germline ends. CDR3 residues: CASRPSGNNEQFF. The CDR3 DNA sequence: TGTGCCAGCAGACCCAGCGGTAACAATGAGCAGTTCTTC.

This clonotype has only a few counts. The V and J genes are TRBV6-2 or TRBV6-3 and TRBJ2-6; the D is unclear. The CDR3 runs 13 residues. The V end was cut by 7 bases, the J end by 2 bases, with 6 bases between. The germline gives CDR1 MNHEY, CDR2 SVGEGT. In DNA, the CDR3 is TGTGCCAGCACTCGGGCTGGGGCCAACGTCCTGACTTTC. It codes for CASTRAGANVLTF.

The rearrangement joins TRBV6-1 to TRBJ2-5; 11 nucleotides line up with TRBD1. The last part of the DNA fits TRBJ2-7 better; the J call may be wrong. Germline-derived CDR1 and CDR2 are MNHNS and SASEGT. This CDR3 has 14 residues. CDR3 nucleotides: TGTGCCAGCAACCACCGGGACAGGGGGGGCGAGCAGTACTTC. Encoded protein: CASNHRDRGGEQYF.

This clonotype has a handful of counts. The chain links TRBV2 to TRBJ2-3, with TRBD1 identical over 9 bases. Germline loops: CDR1 SNHLY, CDR2 FYNNEI. CDR3 size: 13 residues. The V and J ends lost 9 bases and 4 bases, in that order; junction bases with no gene match: 5. In DNA, the CDR3 is TGTGCCAGTGGGACAGGGAATGCAGATACGCAGTATTTT. Amino acid sequence: CASGTGNADTQYF.

The genes are TRBV4-2 and TRBJ1-2, with D unresolved. There are 15 residues in the CDR3. Germline V lookup: CDR1 LGHNA, CDR2 YNFKEQ. The V end was cut by 0 bases, the J end by 3 bases, with 11 bases between. Here the CDR3 DNA reads TGTGCCAGCAGCCAAGATCGGTGGGGTTACTATGGCTACACCTTC. Translating gives CASSQDRWGYYGYTF.

This rearrangement joins TRBV3-1 to TRBJ2-1; 11 nucleotides line up with TRBD2. Germline CDR1 and CDR2: LGHDT and YNNKEL (reference sequence). The CDR3 spans 16 residues. The trim removed 4 bases at V and 5 bases at J, leaving 7 bases unmatched. In DNA form, the CDR3 reads TGTGCCAGCAGCCGACAGACTAGCGGGATAAACAATGAGCAGTTCTTC. Encoded protein: CASSRQTSGINNEQFF.

The CDR3 loop is CATSDPARDTGSTQYF. CDR3 DNA sequence: TGTGCCACCAGTGATCCAGCTCGGGACACGGGATCGACCCAGTACTTC. The chain is built from TRBV24-1 and TRBJ2-5; TRBD1 is a possible D gene (6 bases). Germline-derived CDR1 and CDR2 are KGHDR and SFDVKD. The CDR3 is 16 residues long. V lost 3 bases and J 7 bases, leaving 20 bases between the germline ends.

The V and J genes are TRBV12-3 or TRBV12-4 and TRBJ2-1; 10 positions match TRBD2. With V trimmed by 1 base and J by 7 bases, 13 bases remained unmatched. This CDR3 has 18 residues. The CDR3 DNA reads TGTGCCAGCAGTTTAGAGGGGAATCTAGCGGGAGAATGGAATGAGCAGTTCTTC. This gives the protein CASSLEGNLAGEWNEQFF.

This clonotype turned up a few times. V gene TRBV12-3 or TRBV12-4 combines with J gene TRBJ2-5; a weak D match, TRBD1 (6 bases). The CDR3 runs 13 residues. Trimming took 7 bases from V and 1 from J, leaving 10 bases between them. The CDR3 protein is CASNYRAQETQYF. The CDR3 DNA follows: TGTGCCAGCAACTACAGGGCCCAAGAGACCCAGTACTTC.

V usage is TRBV7-3 and J usage is TRBJ2-3, with 9 bases matching TRBD2. Unmatched junction bases numbered 6, after V lost 2 bases and J lost 3 bases. The CDR3 totals 16 residues. Germline CDR1 and CDR2: SGHTA and FQGTGA. CDR3 sequence reads: CASSLWPSGGTDTQYF. CDR3 in DNA: TGTGCCAGCAGCTTATGGCCCAGCGGGGGGACAGATACGCAGTATTTT. Variable domain in full (rest from reference TRBV7-3 and TRBJ2-3): GAGVSQTPSNKVTEKGKYVELRCDPISGHTALYWYRQSLGQGPEFLIYFQGTGAADDSGLPNDRFFAVRPEGSVSTLKIQRTERGDSAVYLCASSLWPSGGTDTQYFGPGTRLTVL.

The chain carries TRBV12-3 or TRBV12-4 and TRBJ1-2; a possible D gene is TRBD1 (5 bases). The CDR3 runs to 16 residues. Trimming stripped 6 bases from V and 3 bases from J, with 20 bases between. The CDR3 nucleotides are TGTGCCAGCAGCATGGGGGAAGATTTCCCCTACTATGGCTACACCTTC. Translated: CASSMGEDFPYYGYTF.

The J gene is TRBJ2-1, the V gene TRBV7-2; 8 bases agree with TRBD1. Per the germline V gene, CDR1 is SGHTA and CDR2 is FQGNSA. With 5 bases clipped from V and 7 bases from J, the junction kept 10 bases outside the gene matches. CDR3 length equals 15 residues. CDR3 protein: CASSIGGTGENEQFF. The CDR3 DNA follows: TGTGCCAGCAGCATAGGAGGGACAGGAGAGAATGAGCAGTTCTTC.

To note about this clonotype: The junction departs from the called germline gene at one end, perhaps through a read error. The chain is built from TRBV9 and TRBJ2-5; possibly TRBD1 or TRBD2 for D (5 bases each). The CDR3 is 14 residues long. Germline values: CDR1 SGDLS, CDR2 YYNGEE. The chain's CDR3 is CAGSVGEKQETQYF. CDR3 sequence (DNA): TGTGCCGGCAGCGTAGGGGAGAAACAAGAGACCCAGTACTTC. The full variable domain, with the rest looked up from reference TRBV9 and TRBJ2-5, is DSGVTQTPKHLITATGQRVTLRCSPRSGDLSVYWYQQSLDQGLQFLIQYYNGEERAKGNILERFSAQQFPDLHSELNLSSLELGDSALYFCAGSVGEKQETQYFGPGTRLLVL.

This rearrangement joins TRBV20-1 to TRBJ2-1; the match to TRBD2 covers 7 bases. V was pared by 2 bases and J by 1 base, with 5 bases of the junction left unmatched. Germline V lookup: CDR1 DFQATT, CDR2 SNEGSKA (reference sequence). This CDR3 is built from 15 residues. The CDR3 nucleotides are TGCAGTGCTAGATTAGCGGGTAAATCCTACAATGAGCAGTTCTTC. Translating it yields CSARLAGKSYNEQFF.

The rearrangement uses TRBV20-1 and TRBJ1-2; D might be TRBD1 (5 bases). V dropped 0 bases and J dropped 1 base, with 12 bases sitting between them. The CDR3 extends over 15 amino acids. CDR1 is DFQATT and CDR2 is SNEGSKA in the germline V gene (reference sequence). CDR3 amino acids: CSARDAGLGNYGYTF. The CDR3 DNA is TGCAGTGCTAGAGATGCGGGGCTGGGTAACTATGGCTACACCTTC.

V usage is TRBV7-2 and J usage is TRBJ2-5; 15 positions agree with TRBD2. J lost 4 bases, V lost 5 bases, and 5 bases had no gene match. This CDR3 is built from 16 residues. CDR1 SGHTA and CDR2 FQGNSA come from the germline V gene. For the CDR3, the DNA is TGTGCCAGCAGCCCGCCGGGACTAGCGGGAGGAGAGACCCAGTACTTC. Its protein product is CASSPPGLAGGETQYF.

Ten or more counts support this clonotype. The rearrangement uses TRBV19 and TRBJ2-6; D gene unclear. CDR3 length: 13 residues. The germline V gene encodes CDR1 LNHDA and CDR2 SQIVND (reference sequence). Trimming took 9 bases from V and 0 from J, leaving 6 bases between them. CDR3 DNA: TGTGCCAGCAGCATCTCTGGGGCCAACGTCCTGACTTTC. Its translation is CASSISGANVLTF.

CDR3 in amino acids: CASSPTGGSEQFF. CDR3 sequence (DNA): TGCGCCAGCAGCCCAACAGGGGGCTCTGAGCAGTTCTTC. V gene TRBV5-1 combines with J gene TRBJ2-1; 9 nucleotides match TRBD1. J lost 9 bases, V lost 4 bases, and 5 bases had no gene match. CDR1 and CDR2 (germline): SGHRS, YFSETQ. The CDR3 consists of 13 residues. Full variable domain (remainder filled in from reference TRBV5-1 and TRBJ2-1): KAGVTQTPRYLIKTRGQQVTLSCSPISGHRSVSWYQQTPGQGLQFLFEYFSETQRNKGNFPGRFSGRQFSNSRSEMNVSTLELGDSALYLCASSPTGGSEQFFGPGTRLTVL.

The V and J genes are TRBV27 and TRBJ2-7, with D perhaps TRBD1 (6 bases). Germline lookup yields CDR1 MNHEY and CDR2 SMNVEV (reference sequence). V lost 4 bases and J 5 bases, leaving 12 bases between the germline ends. This CDR3 has 13 residues. The CDR3 DNA sequence: TGTGCCAGCAGTTCACAGGGACCTGACGAGCAGTACTTC. Amino acids: CASSSQGPDEQYF.

A few counts support this clonotype. The rearrangement joins TRBV28 to TRBJ2-1; 8 nucleotides align to TRBD2. The ends lost 7 bases at V and 4 bases at J; junction bases unmatched: 9. The germline V gene has CDR1 MDHEN and CDR2 SYDVKM. The length of the CDR3 is 15 residues. CDR3 sequence: CASTRLSGSYNEQFF. In nucleotides, the CDR3 is TGTGCCAGCACCCGACTGAGCGGGAGTTACAATGAGCAGTTCTTC.

This clonotype has only a few counts. The CDR3 spells CASSQEPPTGTFLVKQYF. The CDR3 DNA reads TGCGCCAGCAGCCAAGAACCTCCCACGGGGACATTTTTGGTCAAGCAGTACTTC. The V and J genes are TRBV4-1 and TRBJ2-5; a weak D match, TRBD1 (6 bases). Per germline, CDR1 MGHRA and CDR2 YSYEKL. With 0 bases removed from V and 11 bases from J, the gap between germline ends came to 28 bases. The CDR3 contains 18 residues.